This entry lists 8 T cell receptor beta chains sequenced from one sample in a study of cytomegalovirus exposure and HLA in healthy donors. Researchers ran the PCR with 60 Vbeta and 13 Jbeta primers. Clones were sequenced by immunoSEQ multiplex PCR, and TCRdb holds only the in-frame ones, with some missing. Among 95,000 to 110,000 clones listed, over 60% were seen once. The source material was PBMCs. These receptor sequences come from a male donor in good health and CMV-seronegative.

The count of this clone is one. Here the CDR3 DNA reads TGTGCCAGCAGCCAAGCGACATACAGGAATCGCTACACCGGGGAGCTGTTTTTT. Encoded protein: CASSQATYRNRYTGELFF. The V call is TRBV14, the J call TRBJ2-2, with a possible D match to TRBD1 (5 bases). The CDR3 sequence is 18 residues long. Per the germline V gene, CDR1 is SGHDN and CDR2 is FVKESK. V lost 1 base and J lost 3, with 18 bases in between. The whole variable domain, filled in from reference TRBV14 and TRBJ2-2, reads EAGVTQFPSHSVIEKGQTVTLRCDPISGHDNLYWYRRVMGKEIKFLLHFVKESKQDESGMPNNRFLAERTGGTYSTLKVQPAELEDSGVYFCASSQATYRNRYTGELFFGEGSRLTVL.

The chain uses TRBV10-1 and TRBJ2-2; TRBD1 aligns across 7 bases. From germline, CDR1 is WNHNN and CDR2 SYGVQD (reference sequence). Trimming removed 11 bases from V and 2 bases from J; junction bases left unmatched: 5. The CDR3 is 13 residues long. CDR3 sequence (DNA): TGCGCCTGCCGGGACAGAAACACCGGGGAGCTGTTTTTT. This gives the protein CACRDRNTGELFF.

The chain joins TRBV11-3 to TRBJ2-7; D may be TRBD2 (7 bases). Germline CDR1 is SGHNT and CDR2 is YENEEA. This CDR3 spans 15 amino acids. The V end lost 5 bases, the J end lost 4 bases, and 18 bases lay between the germline ends. This chain's CDR3 is CASSPEGGGGYEQYF. CDR3 in DNA: TGTGCCAGCAGCCCGGAGGGGGGGGGCGGTTACGAGCAGTACTTC.

The chain couples TRBV11-3 to TRBJ2-7; D is unclear. V was cut by 5 bases and J by 7 bases, with 12 bases left in between. The length of the CDR3 is 12 residues. Germline V gives CDR1 SGHNT, CDR2 YENEEA. CDR3 nucleotide sequence: TGTGCCAGCAGCACAATACCGGAGGAGCAGTACTTC. Translating it yields CASSTIPEEQYF.

This sequence joins TRBV11-2 and TRBJ2-3, with 10 bases identical to TRBD2. Germline-derived CDR1 and CDR2 are SGHAT and FQNNGV. V shed 2 bases and J 5 bases; nucleotides not matched to a gene: 7. The CDR3 sequence is 16 residues long. CDR3 loop: CASSLSSGREIDTQYF. The CDR3 DNA reads as TGTGCCAGCAGCTTATCAAGCGGGAGGGAGATAGATACGCAGTATTTT. The full variable domain, with the rest looked up from reference TRBV11-2 and TRBJ2-3, is EAGVAQSPRYKIIEKRQSVAFWCNPISGHATLYWYQQILGQGPKLLIQFQNNGVVDDSQLPKDRFSAERLKGVDSTLKIQPAKLEDSAVYLCASSLSSGREIDTQYFGPGTRLTVL.

The chain recombines TRBV7-9 with TRBJ1-4; 10 bases fit TRBD1. The germline gives CDR1 SEHNR, CDR2 FQNEAQ (reference sequence). The CDR3 is made up of 15 amino acids. With 5 bases clipped from V and 8 bases from J, the junction kept 8 bases outside the gene matches. The CDR3 DNA follows: TGTGCCAGCAGCCCTCCGGGACAGGGGAAGGAAAAACTGTTTTTT. This codes for CASSPPGQGKEKLFF.

The chain recombines TRBV6-6 with TRBJ1-1, with 7 positions matching TRBD1. After removal of 5 bases from V and 5 bases from J, the junction contained 14 bases not matched to a gene. Germline CDR1 and CDR2: MNHNY and SVGAGI (reference sequence). The CDR3 loop spans 16 amino acids. In nucleotides, the CDR3 is TGTGCCAGCAGTCCACTTTACCCGGGACAGAGGACTGAAGCTTTCTTT. The encoded protein is CASSPLYPGQRTEAFF.

This sequence joins TRBV5-4 and TRBJ2-7, with TRBD2 as a possible D gene (5 bases). The V and J ends lost 0 bases and 2 bases respectively, with 9 bases between them. Germline V gene sequence: CDR1 SGHNT, CDR2 YYREEE (reference sequence). The CDR3 loop spans 14 amino acids. The CDR3 DNA reads as TGTGCCAGCAGCTTGGACGGACTCGCCTACGAGCAGTACTTC. It encodes CASSLDGLAYEQYF.